These 19 T cell receptor beta chains came from one sample sequenced in a study of technical replicates of blood from several donors. Profiling relied on immunoSEQ multiplex PCR, and the TCRdb table lists in-frame clones only, not all of them. The sample has roughly 68,000 clones, about nine tenths seen once. Material: PBMCs. The receptors stem from a human donor in good health. Some clones in this sample may be carry-over from other donors' samples.

The chain has TRBV7-9 and TRBJ1-6; TRBD1 matches 8 bases. V was pared by 4 bases and J by 9 bases, with 8 bases of the junction left unmatched. The CDR3 is 15 amino acids. CDR1 and CDR2 (germline): SEHNR, FQNEAQ (reference sequence). The CDR3 DNA sequence: TGTGCCAGCAGCTCCGGGACAGGATACCTTTCACCCCTCCACTTT. Amino acid sequence: CASSSGTGYLSPLHF.

This chain joins TRBV2 and TRBJ2-3; 11 bases line up with TRBD2. The J segment lost 2 bases and the V segment lost 7 bases, leaving 8 bases of the junction unmatched. The CDR3 has 16 amino acids. Germline V gene data show CDR1 as SNHLY and CDR2 as FYNNEI. CDR3 coding DNA: TGTGCCAGCACTGGACGACTAGCGGGGTCCACAGATACGCAGTATTTT. This codes for CASTGRLAGSTDTQYF.

The V call is TRBV5-1, the J call TRBJ1-1; the D gene is possibly TRBD1 (6 bases). Per germline, CDR1 SGHRS and CDR2 YFSETQ. V lost 2 bases, J lost 6 bases, and 14 bases lay in between. The CDR3 length is 14 residues. The CDR3 loop is CASSLDTQGAEAFF. CDR3 nucleotide sequence: TGCGCCAGCAGCTTAGATACACAGGGCGCTGAAGCTTTCTTT. Full variable domain (remainder filled in from reference TRBV5-1 and TRBJ1-1): KAGVTQTPRYLIKTRGQQVTLSCSPISGHRSVSWYQQTPGQGLQFLFEYFSETQRNKGNFPGRFSGRQFSNSRSEMNVSTLELGDSALYLCASSLDTQGAEAFFGQGTRLTVV.

This rearrangement joins TRBV7-2 to TRBJ2-7; 11 bases line up with TRBD1. The CDR3 totals 15 residues. V trimming: 5 bases; J trimming: 4 bases; junction bases outside the gene matches: 7. CDR1 and CDR2 from the germline V gene are SGHTA and FQGNSA. Here the CDR3 reads CASSRGQGVFYEQYF. CDR3 DNA: TGTGCCAGCAGCCGGGGACAGGGGGTTTTTTACGAGCAGTACTTC.

The genes are TRBV2 and TRBJ2-1; the D gene is possibly TRBD1 (5 bases). V was clipped by 4 bases and J by 0 bases, with 10 bases between them. The CDR3 has 15 residues. Looked up from germline, CDR1 is SNHLY and CDR2 is FYNNEI. The CDR3 DNA is TGTGCCAGCAGTGCGACAGAGAGCTCCTACAATGAGCAGTTCTTC. Protein product: CASSATESSYNEQFF.

The chain has TRBV10-3 and TRBJ1-4; D is perhaps TRBD1 (6 bases). Germline V gene data show CDR1 as ENHRY and CDR2 as SYGVKD. V was cut by 2 bases and J by 7 bases, with 11 bases left in between. The CDR3 length is 14 residues. CDR3 residues: CAISETTGSEKLFF. The DNA for the CDR3 is TGTGCCATCAGTGAGACAACAGGGAGTGAAAAACTGTTTTTT.

CDR3 in amino acids: CASRRGEDSPGPEAFF. The CDR3 DNA sequence: TGTGCCAGCAGGAGAGGAGAGGACTCACCGGGCCCTGAAGCTTTCTTT. V usage is TRBV5-6 and J usage is TRBJ1-1; no clear D gene. Germline CDR1 and CDR2: SGHDT and YYEEEE. This CDR3 comprises 16 residues. V lost 5 bases and J 6 bases, leaving 23 bases between the germline ends. Full variable domain (rest looked up from reference TRBV5-6 and TRBJ1-1): DAGVTQSPTHLIKTRGQQVTLRCSPKSGHDTVSWYQQALGQGPQFIFQYYEEEERQRGNFPDRFSGHQFPNYSSELNVNALLLGDSALYLCASRRGEDSPGPEAFFGQGTRLTVV.

The genes are TRBV19 and TRBJ1-3; 9 bases are shared with TRBD1. Germline V gene data show CDR1 as LNHDA and CDR2 as SQIVND (reference sequence). The CDR3 is 17 amino acids. V dropped 0 bases and J dropped 0; count of bases not matched to a gene: 3. In nucleotides, the CDR3 is TGTGCCAGTAGTATAGAAGGACAGGGGAGCTCTGGAAACACCATATATTTT. It specifies CASSIEGQGSSGNTIYF.

This chain links TRBV4-1 with TRBJ2-7; D not resolved. Germline V lookup: CDR1 MGHRA, CDR2 YSYEKL. The CDR3 runs to 16 residues. V lost 1 base to trimming and J lost 0 bases, with 13 bases between them. In DNA, the CDR3 is TGCGCCAGCAGCCAAGGTGTGGGCCAGAGCTCCTACGAGCAGTACTTC. It yields the protein CASSQGVGQSSYEQYF.

V and J are TRBV6-4 and TRBJ1-4; the match to TRBD1 covers 7 bases. The CDR3 extends over 14 amino acids. V shed 4 bases and J 8 bases; nucleotides not matched to a gene: 7. Germline CDR1 is MRHNA and CDR2 is SNTAGT. This CDR3 reads CASSGEGGSEKLFF. DNA for the CDR3: TGTGCCAGCAGTGGAGAAGGGGGCAGCGAAAAACTGTTTTTT.

The chain is built from TRBV29-1 and TRBJ2-2, with a weak D call TRBD1 (5 bases). From germline, CDR1 is SQVTM and CDR2 ANQGSEA. The CDR3 loop spans 14 amino acids. V lost 4 bases and J 6 bases, leaving 15 bases between the germline ends. The CDR3 is CSVAQAGPAGELFF. The CDR3 nucleotides read TGCAGCGTTGCTCAGGCAGGGCCGGCCGGGGAGCTGTTTTTT.

The chain joins TRBV7-2 to TRBJ1-2, with 7 bases aligning to TRBD1. In germline, CDR1 is SGHTA, CDR2 FQGNSA. With V trimmed by 5 bases and J by 8 bases, 14 bases remained unmatched. The CDR3 covers 15 residues. The CDR3 sequence: CASSPGGQSVGGYTF. Written as DNA, the CDR3 is TGTGCCAGCAGCCCTGGGGGACAGTCGGTGGGCGGCTACACCTTC.

The V and J genes are TRBV15 and TRBJ1-2; the D gene is possibly TRBD1 (5 bases). Trimming took 5 bases from V and 8 from J, leaving 18 bases between them. The CDR3 runs to 14 residues. CDR1 and CDR2 (germline): LNHNV, YYDKDF (reference sequence). Here the CDR3 reads CATSLQGTLRGYTF. The CDR3 region has the DNA TGTGCCACCAGCCTGCAGGGTACCCTGAGGGGCTACACCTTC.

The chain couples TRBV2 to TRBJ2-7; 14 bases align to TRBD2. CDR1 and CDR2 from the germline V gene are SNHLY and FYNNEI. The CDR3 runs 16 residues. Trimming removed 4 bases from V and 3 bases from J; junction bases left unmatched: 5. The CDR3 here is CASSGGLAGVDYEQYF. The CDR3 DNA sequence: TGTGCCAGCAGTGGGGGACTAGCGGGAGTCGACTACGAGCAGTACTTC.

The chain uses TRBV7-3 and TRBJ1-2; no clear D gene. This CDR3 is 13 amino acids long. Germline V gives CDR1 SGHTA, CDR2 FQGTGA. V lost 3 bases, J lost 7 bases, and 12 bases lay in between. DNA for the CDR3: TGTGCCAGCAGCTTGTCGGGATTTCGTGGCTACACCTTC. Protein sequence: CASSLSGFRGYTF.

This chain joins TRBV19 and TRBJ1-1; TRBD1 matches at 8 bases. CDR1 LNHDA and CDR2 SQIVND come from the germline V gene (reference sequence). Trimming at V came to 3 bases and at J to 1 base, leaving 7 bases not matched to a gene. The CDR3 is 16 amino acids. CDR3 coding DNA: TGTGCCAGTAGTATCACGTCAGGGGGCTCGAACACTGAAGCTTTCTTT. It translates to CASSITSGGSNTEAFF.

Regarding this clone: Sequence at one end of the junction differs from germline and may be a read error. The chain carries TRBV19 and TRBJ2-2; 9 bases match TRBD1. Germline V gene sequence: CDR1 LNHDA, CDR2 SQIVND (reference sequence). The CDR3 is 16 amino acids. CDR3 nucleotides: TGTGCCAGTAGTACCCGGACAGGGGTGAACCCCGGGGAGCTGTTTTTT. Translating it yields CASSTRTGVNPGELFF.

The chain is built from TRBV30 and TRBJ1-2, with D unclear. The V gene's germline CDR1 is GTSNPN and CDR2 SVGIG (reference sequence). The CDR3 totals 13 residues. V was trimmed by 0 bases and J by 8 bases, leaving 13 bases between them. Here the CDR3 DNA reads TGTGCCTGGAGTGTTGGTTATCTCAGGGGCTACACCTTC. Translated: CAWSVGYLRGYTF.

The chain is built from TRBV15 and TRBJ1-5; D unresolved. Germline lookup yields CDR1 LNHNV and CDR2 YYDKDF (reference sequence). This CDR3 is 14 amino acids long. V lost 5 bases, J lost 0 bases, and 8 bases lay in between. The CDR3 protein is CATSAEYSNQPQHF. CDR3 coding DNA: TGTGCCACCAGCGCAGAATATAGCAATCAGCCCCAGCATTTT.